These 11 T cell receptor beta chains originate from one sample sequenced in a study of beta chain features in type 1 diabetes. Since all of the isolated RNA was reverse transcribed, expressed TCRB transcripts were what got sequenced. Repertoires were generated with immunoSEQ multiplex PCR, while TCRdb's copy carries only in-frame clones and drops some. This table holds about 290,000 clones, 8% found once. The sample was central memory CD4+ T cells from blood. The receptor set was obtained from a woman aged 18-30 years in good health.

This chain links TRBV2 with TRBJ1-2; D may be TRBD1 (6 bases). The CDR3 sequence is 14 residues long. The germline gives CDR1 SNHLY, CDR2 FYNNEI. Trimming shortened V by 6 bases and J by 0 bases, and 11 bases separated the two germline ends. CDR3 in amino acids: CASSEQGANYGYTF. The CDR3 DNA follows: TGTGCCAGCAGCGAACAGGGTGCTAACTATGGCTACACCTTC. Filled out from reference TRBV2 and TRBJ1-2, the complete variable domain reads EPEVTQTPSHQVTQMGQEVILRCVPISNHLYFYWYRQILGQKVEFLVSFYNNEISEKSEIFDDQFSVERPDGSNFTLKIRSTKLEDSAMYFCASSEQGANYGYTFGSGTRLTVV.

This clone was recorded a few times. CDR3 region: CASSYTSGGSGELFF. For the CDR3, the DNA is TGCGCCAGCAGCTACACTAGCGGGGGCTCCGGGGAGCTGTTTTTT. The chain joins TRBV5-1 to TRBJ2-2; 11 bases are shared with TRBD2. With V trimmed by 3 bases and J by 6 bases, 4 bases remained unmatched. This CDR3 spans 15 amino acids. Per germline, CDR1 SGHRS and CDR2 YFSETQ.

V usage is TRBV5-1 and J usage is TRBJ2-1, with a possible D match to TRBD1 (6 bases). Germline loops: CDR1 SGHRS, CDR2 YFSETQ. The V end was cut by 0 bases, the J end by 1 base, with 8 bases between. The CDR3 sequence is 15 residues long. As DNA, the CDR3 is TGCGCCAGCAGCTTGGAGGGGGAATCCTACAATGAGCAGTTCTTC. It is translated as CASSLEGESYNEQFF.

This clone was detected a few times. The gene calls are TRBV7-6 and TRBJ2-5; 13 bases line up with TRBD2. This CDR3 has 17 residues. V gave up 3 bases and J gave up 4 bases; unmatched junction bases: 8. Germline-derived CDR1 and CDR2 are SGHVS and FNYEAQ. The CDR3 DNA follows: TGTGCCAGCAGCTTCGGGACTAGCGGGGCGAGTAGAGAGACCCAGTACTTC. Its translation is CASSFGTSGASRETQYF. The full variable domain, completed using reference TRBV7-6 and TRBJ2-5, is GAGVSQSPRYKVTKRGQDVALRCDPISGHVSLYWYRQALGQGPEFLTYFNYEAQQDKSGLPNDRFSAERPEGSISTLTIQRTEQRDSAMYRCASSFGTSGASRETQYFGPGTRLLVL.

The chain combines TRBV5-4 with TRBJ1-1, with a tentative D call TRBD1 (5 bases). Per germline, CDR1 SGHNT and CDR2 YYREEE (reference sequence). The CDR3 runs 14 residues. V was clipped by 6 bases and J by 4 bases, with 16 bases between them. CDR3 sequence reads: CASNLGARSTEAFF. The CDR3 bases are TGTGCCAGCAACCTAGGGGCCAGGAGCACTGAAGCTTTCTTT.

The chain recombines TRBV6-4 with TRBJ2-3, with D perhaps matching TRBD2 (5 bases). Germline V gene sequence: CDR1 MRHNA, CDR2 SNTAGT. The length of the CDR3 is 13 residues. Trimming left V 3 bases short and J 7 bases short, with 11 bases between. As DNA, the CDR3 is TGTGCCAGCAGTGAAGCGCCGGGAAATACGCAGTATTTT. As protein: CASSEAPGNTQYF.

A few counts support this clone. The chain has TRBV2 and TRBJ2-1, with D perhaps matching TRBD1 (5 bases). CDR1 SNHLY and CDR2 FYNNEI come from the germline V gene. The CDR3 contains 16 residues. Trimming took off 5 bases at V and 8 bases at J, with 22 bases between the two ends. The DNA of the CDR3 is TGTGCCAGCAGTTTCCAAGGGTACAGGCCAGACGATGAGCAGTTCTTC. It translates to CASSFQGYRPDDEQFF.

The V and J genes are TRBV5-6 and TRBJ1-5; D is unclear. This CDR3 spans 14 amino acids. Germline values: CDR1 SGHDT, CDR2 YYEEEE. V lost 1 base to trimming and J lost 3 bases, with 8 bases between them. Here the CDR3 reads CASSLNRVNQPQHF. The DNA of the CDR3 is TGTGCCAGCAGCTTGAATAGGGTCAATCAGCCCCAGCATTTT.

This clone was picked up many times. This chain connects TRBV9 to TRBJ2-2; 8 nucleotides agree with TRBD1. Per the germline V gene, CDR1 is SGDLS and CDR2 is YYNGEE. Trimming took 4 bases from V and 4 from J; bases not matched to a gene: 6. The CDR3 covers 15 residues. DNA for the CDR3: TGTGCCAGCAGCTTGGGACAGGCTCTCACCGGGGAGCTGTTTTTT. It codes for CASSLGQALTGELFF.

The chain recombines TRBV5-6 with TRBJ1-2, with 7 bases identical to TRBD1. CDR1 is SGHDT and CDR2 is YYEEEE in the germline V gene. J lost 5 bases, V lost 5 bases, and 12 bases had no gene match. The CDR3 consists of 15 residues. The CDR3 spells CASSTDREPRYGYTF. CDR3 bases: TGTGCCAGCAGTACAGACAGGGAGCCTAGGTATGGCTACACCTTC.

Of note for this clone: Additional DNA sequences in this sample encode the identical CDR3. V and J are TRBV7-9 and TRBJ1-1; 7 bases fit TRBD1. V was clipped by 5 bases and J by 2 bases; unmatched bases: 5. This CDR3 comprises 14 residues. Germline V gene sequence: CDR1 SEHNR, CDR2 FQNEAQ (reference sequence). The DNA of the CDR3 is TGTGCCAGCAGCCTCGGACAGGTTAACACTGAAGCTTTCTTT. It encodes CASSLGQVNTEAFF.